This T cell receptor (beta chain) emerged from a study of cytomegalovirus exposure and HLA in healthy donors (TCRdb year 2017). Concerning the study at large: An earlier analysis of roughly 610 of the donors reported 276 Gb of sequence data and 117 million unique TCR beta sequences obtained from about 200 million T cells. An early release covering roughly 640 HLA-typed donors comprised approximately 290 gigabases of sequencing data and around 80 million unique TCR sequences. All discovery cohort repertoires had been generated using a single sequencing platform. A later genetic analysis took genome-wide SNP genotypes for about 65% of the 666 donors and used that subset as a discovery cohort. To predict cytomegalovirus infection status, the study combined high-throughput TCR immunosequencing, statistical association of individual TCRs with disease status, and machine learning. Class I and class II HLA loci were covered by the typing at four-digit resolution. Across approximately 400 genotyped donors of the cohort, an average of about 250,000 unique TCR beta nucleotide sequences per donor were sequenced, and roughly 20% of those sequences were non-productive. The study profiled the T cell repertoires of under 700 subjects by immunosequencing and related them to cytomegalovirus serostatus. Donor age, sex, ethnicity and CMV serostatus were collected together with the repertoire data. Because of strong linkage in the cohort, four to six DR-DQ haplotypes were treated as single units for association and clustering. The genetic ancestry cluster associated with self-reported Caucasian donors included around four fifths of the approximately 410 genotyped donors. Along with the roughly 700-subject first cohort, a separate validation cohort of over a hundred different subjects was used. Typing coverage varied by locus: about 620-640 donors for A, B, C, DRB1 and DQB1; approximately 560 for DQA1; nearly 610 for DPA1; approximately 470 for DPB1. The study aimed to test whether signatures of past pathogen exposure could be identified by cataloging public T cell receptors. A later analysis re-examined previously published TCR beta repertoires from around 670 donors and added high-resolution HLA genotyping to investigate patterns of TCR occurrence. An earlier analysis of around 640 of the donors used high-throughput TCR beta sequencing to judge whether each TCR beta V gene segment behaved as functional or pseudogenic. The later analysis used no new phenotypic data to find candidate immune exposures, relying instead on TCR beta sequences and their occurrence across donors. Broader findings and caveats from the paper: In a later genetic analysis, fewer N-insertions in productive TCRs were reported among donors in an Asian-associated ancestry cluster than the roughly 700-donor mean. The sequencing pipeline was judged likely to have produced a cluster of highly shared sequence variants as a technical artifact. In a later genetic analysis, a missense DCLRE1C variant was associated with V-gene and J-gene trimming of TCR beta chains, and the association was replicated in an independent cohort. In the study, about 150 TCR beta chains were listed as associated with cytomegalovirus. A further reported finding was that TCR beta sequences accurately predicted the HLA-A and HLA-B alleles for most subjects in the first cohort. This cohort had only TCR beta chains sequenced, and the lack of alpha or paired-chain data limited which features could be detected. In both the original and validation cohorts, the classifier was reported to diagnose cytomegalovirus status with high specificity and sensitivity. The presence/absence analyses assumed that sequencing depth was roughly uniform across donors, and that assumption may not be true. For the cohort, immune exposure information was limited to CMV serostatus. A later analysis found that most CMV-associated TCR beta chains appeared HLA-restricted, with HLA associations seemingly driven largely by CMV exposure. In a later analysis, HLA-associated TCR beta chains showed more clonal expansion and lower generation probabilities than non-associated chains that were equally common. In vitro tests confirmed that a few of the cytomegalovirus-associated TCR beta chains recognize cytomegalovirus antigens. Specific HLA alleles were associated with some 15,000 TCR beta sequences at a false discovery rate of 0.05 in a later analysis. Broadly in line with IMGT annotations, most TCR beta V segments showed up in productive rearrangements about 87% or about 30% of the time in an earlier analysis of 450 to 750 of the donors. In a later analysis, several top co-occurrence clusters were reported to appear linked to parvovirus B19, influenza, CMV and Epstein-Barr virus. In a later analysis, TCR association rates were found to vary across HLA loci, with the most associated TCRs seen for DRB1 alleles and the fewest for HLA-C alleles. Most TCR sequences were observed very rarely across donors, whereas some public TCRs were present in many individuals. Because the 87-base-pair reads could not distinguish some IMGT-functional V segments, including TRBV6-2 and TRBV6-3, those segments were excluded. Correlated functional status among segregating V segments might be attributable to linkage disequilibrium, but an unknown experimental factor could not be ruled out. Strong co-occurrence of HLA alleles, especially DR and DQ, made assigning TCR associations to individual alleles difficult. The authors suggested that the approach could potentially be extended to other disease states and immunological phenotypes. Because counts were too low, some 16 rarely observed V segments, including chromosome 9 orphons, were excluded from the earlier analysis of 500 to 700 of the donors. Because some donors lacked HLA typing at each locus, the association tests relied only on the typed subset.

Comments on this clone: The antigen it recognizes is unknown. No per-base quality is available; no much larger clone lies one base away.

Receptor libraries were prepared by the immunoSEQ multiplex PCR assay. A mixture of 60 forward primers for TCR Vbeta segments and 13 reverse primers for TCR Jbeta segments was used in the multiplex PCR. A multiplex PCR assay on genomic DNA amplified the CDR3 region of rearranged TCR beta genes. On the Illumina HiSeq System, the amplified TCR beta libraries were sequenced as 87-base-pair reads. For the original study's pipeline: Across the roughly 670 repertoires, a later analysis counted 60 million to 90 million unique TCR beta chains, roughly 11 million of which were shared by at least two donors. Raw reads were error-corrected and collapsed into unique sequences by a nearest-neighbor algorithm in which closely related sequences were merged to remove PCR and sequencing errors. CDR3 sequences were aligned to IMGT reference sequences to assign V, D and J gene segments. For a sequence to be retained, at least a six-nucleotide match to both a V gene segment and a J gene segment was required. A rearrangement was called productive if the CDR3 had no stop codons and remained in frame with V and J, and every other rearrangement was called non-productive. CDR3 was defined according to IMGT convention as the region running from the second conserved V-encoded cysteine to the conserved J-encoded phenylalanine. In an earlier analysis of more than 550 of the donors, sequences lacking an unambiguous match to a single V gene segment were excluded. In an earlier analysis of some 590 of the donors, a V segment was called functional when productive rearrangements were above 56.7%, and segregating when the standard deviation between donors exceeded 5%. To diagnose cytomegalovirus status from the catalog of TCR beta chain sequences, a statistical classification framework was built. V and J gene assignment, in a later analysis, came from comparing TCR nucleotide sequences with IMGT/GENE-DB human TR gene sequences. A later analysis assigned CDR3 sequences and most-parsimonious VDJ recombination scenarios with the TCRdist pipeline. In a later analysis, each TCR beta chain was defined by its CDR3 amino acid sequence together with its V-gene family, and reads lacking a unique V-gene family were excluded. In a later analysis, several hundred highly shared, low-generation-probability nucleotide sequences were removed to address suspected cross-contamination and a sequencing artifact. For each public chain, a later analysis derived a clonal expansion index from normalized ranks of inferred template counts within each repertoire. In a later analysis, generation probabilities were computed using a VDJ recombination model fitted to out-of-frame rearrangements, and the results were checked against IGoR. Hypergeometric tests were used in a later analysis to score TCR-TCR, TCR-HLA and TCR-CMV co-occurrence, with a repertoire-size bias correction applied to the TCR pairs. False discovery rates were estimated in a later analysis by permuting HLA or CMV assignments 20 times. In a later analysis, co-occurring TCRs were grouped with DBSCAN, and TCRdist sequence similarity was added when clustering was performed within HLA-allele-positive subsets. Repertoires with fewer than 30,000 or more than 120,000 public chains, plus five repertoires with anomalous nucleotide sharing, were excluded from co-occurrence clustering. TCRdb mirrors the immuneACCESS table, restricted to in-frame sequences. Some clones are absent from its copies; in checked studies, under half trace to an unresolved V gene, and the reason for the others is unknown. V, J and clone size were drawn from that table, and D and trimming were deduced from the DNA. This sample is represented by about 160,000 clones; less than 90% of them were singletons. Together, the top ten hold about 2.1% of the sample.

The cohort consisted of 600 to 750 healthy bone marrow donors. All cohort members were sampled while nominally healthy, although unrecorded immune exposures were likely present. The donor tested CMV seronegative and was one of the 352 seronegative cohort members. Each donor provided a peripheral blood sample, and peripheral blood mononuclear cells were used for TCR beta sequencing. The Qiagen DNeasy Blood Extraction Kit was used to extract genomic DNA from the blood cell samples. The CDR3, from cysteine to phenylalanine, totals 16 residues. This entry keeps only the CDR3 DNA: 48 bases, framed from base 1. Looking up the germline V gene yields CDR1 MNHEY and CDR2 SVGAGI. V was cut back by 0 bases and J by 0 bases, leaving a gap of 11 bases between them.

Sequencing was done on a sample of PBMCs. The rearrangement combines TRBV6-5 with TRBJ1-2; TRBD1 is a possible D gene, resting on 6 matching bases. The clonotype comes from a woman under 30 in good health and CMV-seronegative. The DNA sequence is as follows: TGTGCCAGCAGTTACTCTGACAGGCGGGCTAACTATGGCTACACCTTC. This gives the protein CASSYSDRRANYGYTF.